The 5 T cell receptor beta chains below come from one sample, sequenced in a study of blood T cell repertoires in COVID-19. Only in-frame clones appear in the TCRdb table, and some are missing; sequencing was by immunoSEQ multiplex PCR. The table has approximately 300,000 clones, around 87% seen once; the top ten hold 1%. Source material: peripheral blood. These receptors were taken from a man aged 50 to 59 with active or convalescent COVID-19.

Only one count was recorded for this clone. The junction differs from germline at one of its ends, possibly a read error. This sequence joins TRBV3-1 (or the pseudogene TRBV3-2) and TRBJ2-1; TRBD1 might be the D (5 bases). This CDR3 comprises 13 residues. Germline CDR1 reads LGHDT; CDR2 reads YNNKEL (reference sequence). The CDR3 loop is CASSPRTNNEQFF. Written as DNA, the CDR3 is TGTGCCAGCAGCCCTAGGACAAACAATGAACAGTTCTTC.

The CDR3 here is CASSPRAGVTNYGYTF. Here the CDR3 DNA reads TGTGCCAGCAGCCCACGGGCAGGGGTCACTAACTATGGCTACACCTTC. The genes are TRBV7-2 and TRBJ1-2; D possibly corresponds to TRBD1 (6 bases). The germline V gene has CDR1 SGHTA and CDR2 FQGNSA. V shed 5 bases and J shed 0 bases, with 16 bases lying between them. The CDR3 spans 16 residues.

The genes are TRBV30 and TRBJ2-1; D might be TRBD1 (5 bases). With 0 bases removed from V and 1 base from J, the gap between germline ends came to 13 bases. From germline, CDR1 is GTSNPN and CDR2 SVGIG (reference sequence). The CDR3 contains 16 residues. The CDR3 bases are TGTGCCTGGAGTGTTGGCAGGGTCAGGTCCTACAATGAGCAGTTCTTC. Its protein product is CAWSVGRVRSYNEQFF.

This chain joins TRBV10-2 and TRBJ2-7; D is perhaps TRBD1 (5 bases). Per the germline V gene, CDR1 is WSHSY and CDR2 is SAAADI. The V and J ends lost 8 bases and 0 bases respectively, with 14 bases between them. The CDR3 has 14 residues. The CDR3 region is CASSEARASYEQYF. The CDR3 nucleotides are TGCGCCAGCTCCGAGGCCAGGGCCTCCTACGAGCAGTACTTC.

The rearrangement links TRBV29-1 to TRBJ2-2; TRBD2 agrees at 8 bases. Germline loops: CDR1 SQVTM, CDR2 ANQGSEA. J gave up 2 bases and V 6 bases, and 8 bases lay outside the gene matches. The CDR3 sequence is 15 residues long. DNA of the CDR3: TGCAGCGTGCTTCGAGCGGGAGACAACACCGGGGAGCTGTTTTTT. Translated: CSVLRAGDNTGELFF.